Listed below are T cell receptor beta chains from one sample, sequenced in a study of T cell changes during pregnancy in multiple sclerosis. The method was immunoSEQ multiplex PCR; TCRdb's version includes in-frame clones alone and lacks a portion of them. There are 20,000 to 25,000 clones in the sample; around 89% occur only once, and roughly 6.9% lies in the top ten. Sequences were derived from CD8+ T cells from peripheral blood mononuclear cells, sampled in the first trimester of pregnancy. Receptors were obtained from a female donor with multiple sclerosis, enrolled in a pregnancy study. CDR3s include the opening cysteine and the closing phenylalanine or tryptophan. The order of the fields is V gene, D gene, clone size, CDR3 protein. D genes are given only for firm matches. The size entry is marked missing in some rows and otherwise reads once, few, many or a size class.

>TRBV9|-|-
CASSLSRSGTDTQYF
>TRBV6-1|-|once
CASSEAQRSSYNEQFF
>TRBV19|-|-
CASSIRPWGTEGTTEAFF
>TRBV9|TRBD2|-
CASSVVSGSPTGELFF
>TRBV6-1|-|-
CASNHWGTLNGYTF
>TRBV15|TRBD2|-
CATSLGTRINGDEQFF
>TRBV11-2|-|-
CASSLQGGSEFF
>TRBV29-1|-|-
CSASTSASYNEQFF
>TRBV19|TRBD1|-
CASTPGTGGYPQHF
>TRBV5-6|-|-
CASSLGARVNYGYTF
>TRBV5-1|TRBD2|-
CASSWGLAGRSYNEQFF
>TRBV4-3|TRBD1|-
CASSQFLTGDTEAFF
>TRBV4-3|-|-
CASSQDSGSHEQYF
>TRBV10-3|-|-
CAISGGGANYGYTF
>TRBV4-2|TRBD2|-
CASSRRLAEYNEQFF
>TRBV19|-|-
CASSIVLSETQYF
>TRBV7-9|-|large
CASSLLESEAFF
>TRBV4-2|TRBD1|-
CASSQDMGQGNRIGQFF
>TRBV9|-|-
CASSVGSREDEQYF
>TRBV27|-|-
CASSLRTYTDTQYF
>TRBV4-2|TRBD2|-
CASSPRGSVISTDTQYF
>TRBV13|-|-
CASSLGTRGLSGNTIYF
>TRBV13|TRBD1|-
CASSTRQGAQGDTQYF